Detailed here is one T cell receptor beta chain. Its antigen is not known. Profiled with immunoSEQ multiplex PCR; TCRdb holds only in-frame clones, not every one. The sample lists roughly 35,000 clones, around 82% occurring once. This sample is drawn from a study of OX40 agonist ivuxolimab in advanced cancers. Study-wide results and limits: Compared with CD4+, CD8+ T cells on average had more expanded clones. At 0.1 to 3.0 mg/kg, clonal expansion of CD4+ and CD8+ blood T cells had occurred by week 6. Partial responders dosed at 0.1-3.0 mg/kg displayed clonal expansion ranking among the lowest.

Trimming removed 2 bases from V and 1 base from J, with 9 bases in between. The CDR3 totals 14 residues. Per germline, CDR1 SGDLS and CDR2 YYNGEE. The sequenced sample was CD4+ or CD8+ T cells sorted from blood, obtained in a trial of the OX40 agonist ivuxolimab. The chain uses TRBV9 and TRBJ1-1; D perhaps matches TRBD1 (5 bases). The receptor comes from an adult with an advanced solid tumor such as melanoma, head and neck, liver or kidney cancer. For the CDR3, the DNA is TGTGCCAGCAGCGTCCAGGGATCGAACACTGAAGCTTTCTTT. It encodes CASSVQGSNTEAFF.